This passage covers 27 T cell receptor beta chains from one sample sequenced in a study of cytomegalovirus exposure and HLA in healthy donors. Vbeta (60) and Jbeta (13) primers were used in the PCR. Clones were sequenced by immunoSEQ multiplex PCR, and TCRdb holds only the in-frame ones, with some missing. The sample lists around 160,000 clones, roughly 75% occurring once. The sample consisted of PBMCs. All receptors come from a woman in her thirties or forties in good health and CMV-seropositive.

The chain uses TRBV5-1 and TRBJ2-7; D is perhaps TRBD1 (6 bases). V lost 0 bases, J lost 6 bases, and 16 bases lay in between. This CDR3 comprises 15 residues. CDR1 and CDR2 (germline): SGHRS, YFSETQ. CDR3 sequence reads: CASSLVSDRTSEQYF. CDR3 nucleotide sequence: TGCGCCAGCAGCTTGGTTTCGGACAGAACGTCCGAGCAGTACTTC.

The chain has TRBV14 and TRBJ1-2; D gene unclear. Trimming stripped 4 bases from V and 8 bases from J, with 17 bases between. The length of the CDR3 is 14 residues. The germline CDR1 and CDR2 sequences are SGHDN and FVKESK. Here the CDR3 reads CASSPMGSGFGYTF. CDR3 in DNA: TGTGCCAGCAGCCCAATGGGGAGCGGGTTCGGCTACACCTTC. The full variable domain, rest sourced from reference TRBV14 and TRBJ1-2, is EAGVTQFPSHSVIEKGQTVTLRCDPISGHDNLYWYRRVMGKEIKFLLHFVKESKQDESGMPNNRFLAERTGGTYSTLKVQPAELEDSGVYFCASSPMGSGFGYTFGSGTRLTVV.

V and J are TRBV7-3 and TRBJ2-3, with D possibly matching TRBD1 (6 bases). The CDR3 has 15 residues. Germline V gene data show CDR1 as SGHTA and CDR2 as FQGTGA. V lost 3 bases and J 1 base, leaving 11 bases between the germline ends. The CDR3 sequence: CASSFQTGGTDTQYF. The DNA for the CDR3 is TGTGCCAGCAGCTTTCAGACAGGTGGCACAGATACGCAGTATTTT.

This chain uses TRBV4-1 with TRBJ1-2, with a possible D match to TRBD1 (5 bases). CDR3 length: 16 amino acids. The germline V and J ends were trimmed by 0 bases and 8 bases, with 19 bases remaining between them. The germline V gene has CDR1 MGHRA and CDR2 YSYEKL. CDR3 amino acids: CASSQDSNVQVRGYTF. CDR3 DNA sequence: TGCGCCAGCAGCCAAGATTCCAATGTACAGGTCCGCGGCTACACCTTC.

The V call is TRBV28, the J call TRBJ2-1; 7 bases are a match to TRBD1. Germline values: CDR1 MDHEN, CDR2 SYDVKM. CDR3 size: 13 residues. With 8 bases clipped from V and 8 bases from J, the junction kept 9 bases outside the gene matches. The chain's CDR3 is CASDRQGRDEQFF. The CDR3 DNA reads TGTGCCAGCGACAGACAGGGTAGGGATGAGCAGTTCTTC.

The V call is TRBV2, the J call TRBJ1-2; D gene unclear. Germline values: CDR1 SNHLY, CDR2 FYNNEI. The CDR3 consists of 14 residues. Between the trimmed V and J ends, which lost 6 bases and 4 bases, there was a span of 15 bases. Written as DNA, the CDR3 is TGTGCCAGCAGATCTCTTTCCGGGATCTATGGCTACACCTTC. Amino acid sequence: CASRSLSGIYGYTF.

The chain uses TRBV6-6 and TRBJ2-7; 15 bases line up with TRBD2. Germline V gene sequence: CDR1 MNHNY, CDR2 SVGAGI (reference sequence). The V segment lost 4 bases and the J segment 10 bases; nucleotides outside the gene matches: 5. The CDR3 sequence is 14 residues long. CDR3 DNA sequence: TGTGCCAGCAGTTCCGGACTAGCGGGAGGGCCTCAGTACTTC. This gives the protein CASSSGLAGGPQYF.

The chain couples TRBV5-4 to TRBJ2-2; 12 bases agree with TRBD2. CDR1 and CDR2 from the germline V gene are SGHNT and YYREEE (reference sequence). The CDR3 runs to 17 residues. The trim removed 4 bases at V and 2 bases at J, leaving 6 bases unmatched. The CDR3 region is CASSREGLAGNTGELFF. Written as DNA, the CDR3 is TGTGCCAGCAGCCGCGAGGGACTAGCGGGTAACACCGGGGAGCTGTTTTTT.

V is TRBV28 and J is TRBJ2-3; TRBD1 aligns across 10 bases. The germline V gene encodes CDR1 MDHEN and CDR2 SYDVKM. The CDR3 has 12 amino acids. Trimming at V came to 5 bases and at J to 13 bases, leaving 6 bases not matched to a gene. As DNA, the CDR3 is TGTGCCAGCAGTGCCGGGACAGGGGATGAGTATTTT. It translates to CASSAGTGDEYF.

The chain combines TRBV7-9 with TRBJ1-4; no clear D gene. The CDR3 extends over 17 amino acids. From germline, CDR1 is SEHNR and CDR2 FQNEAQ (reference sequence). V was cut by 2 bases and J by 0 bases, with 13 bases left in between. The CDR3 DNA sequence: TGTGCCAGCAGCTTACAACGTAGCGGGCCAACTAATGAAAAACTGTTTTTT. Translation gives CASSLQRSGPTNEKLFF.

The chain couples TRBV28 to TRBJ2-1; 7 bases are shared with TRBD2. V was clipped by 6 bases and J by 3 bases; unmatched bases: 8. Per germline, CDR1 MDHEN and CDR2 SYDVKM. CDR3 length: 15 residues. DNA for the CDR3: TGTGCCAGCAGCCTAGCAGCGGGGATCTACAATGAGCAGTTCTTC. Protein: CASSLAAGIYNEQFF.

This clone appeared a few times. V is TRBV7-9 and J is TRBJ1-1, with TRBD1 matching over 10 bases. Per the germline V gene, CDR1 is SEHNR and CDR2 is FQNEAQ (reference sequence). CDR3 length equals 14 residues. J lost 4 bases, V lost 5 bases, and 4 bases had no gene match. Written as DNA, the CDR3 is TGTGCCAGCAGCCTGGGACAGGGGTTCACTGAAGCTTTCTTT. It yields the protein CASSLGQGFTEAFF.

In this sample, this clone turned up a few times. The chain uses TRBV25-1 and TRBJ2-1; 11 positions match TRBD2. CDR1 MGHDK and CDR2 SYGVNS come from the germline V gene. The CDR3 is 14 amino acids. J lost 0 bases, V lost 8 bases, and 0 bases had no gene match. CDR3 nucleotides: TGTGCCAGCGGGACTAGCGGCTCCTACAATGAGCAGTTCTTC. Translation: CASGTSGSYNEQFF.

This clone was observed a handful of times. The V gene is TRBV19, the J gene TRBJ1-2; the D is unclear. The V gene's germline CDR1 is LNHDA and CDR2 SQIVND (reference sequence). This CDR3 has 14 residues. V was pared by 5 bases and J by 4 bases, with 14 bases between. The CDR3 DNA reads TGTGCCAGTAGTGCCGGGAGCATCTCCTATGGCTACACCTTC. It codes for CASSAGSISYGYTF.

The CDR3 DNA is TGTGCCAGCAGCCCAAATACAGGGCGAGTAACTGAAGCTTTCTTT. This encodes CASSPNTGRVTEAFF. The chain recombines TRBV7-3 with TRBJ1-1; D might be TRBD1 (6 bases). CDR1 and CDR2 from the germline V gene are SGHTA and FQGTGA. This CDR3 has 15 residues. Trimming left V 5 bases short and J 5 bases short, with 18 bases between.

The CDR3 region has the DNA TGCAGCGTTAATACAGGGGTAGCTAACTATGGCTACACCTTC. Protein sequence: CSVNTGVANYGYTF. The J gene is TRBJ1-2, the V gene TRBV29-1; TRBD1 agrees at 7 bases. CDR3 length: 14 residues. CDR1 and CDR2 from the germline V gene are SQVTM and ANQGSEA. Trimming at V came to 5 bases and at J to 0 bases, leaving 6 bases not matched to a gene.

This clone was recorded a few times. The chain recombines TRBV5-5 with TRBJ1-5; 7 nucleotides align to TRBD1. The CDR3 is made up of 15 amino acids. The V and J ends lost 4 bases and 1 base, in that order; junction bases with no gene match: 5. Germline V gives CDR1 SGHKS, CDR2 YYEKEE (reference sequence). The CDR3 nucleotides read TGTGCCAGCAGCACGGGGACAGTGAGCAATCAGCCCCAGCATTTT. This encodes CASSTGTVSNQPQHF. The whole variable domain, remainder taken from reference TRBV5-5 and TRBJ1-5, is DAGVTQSPTHLIKTRGQQVTLRCSPISGHKSVSWYQQVLGQGPQFIFQYYEKEERGRGNFPDRFSARQFPNYSSELNVNALLLGDSALYLCASSTGTVSNQPQHFGDGTRLSIL.

This chain connects TRBV2 to TRBJ2-2; 10 nucleotides match TRBD2. Trimming cost V 5 bases and J 2 bases; bases outside gene matches: 5. Per germline, CDR1 SNHLY and CDR2 FYNNEI. The CDR3 sequence is 16 residues long. CDR3 sequence reads: CASSSGTSANTGELFF. CDR3 nucleotide sequence: TGTGCCAGCAGTTCCGGGACTAGCGCCAACACCGGGGAGCTGTTTTTT. The entire variable domain, with the rest obtained from reference TRBV2 and TRBJ2-2, is as follows: EPEVTQTPSHQVTQMGQEVILRCVPISNHLYFYWYRQILGQKVEFLVSFYNNEISEKSEIFDDQFSVERPDGSNFTLKIRSTKLEDSAMYFCASSSGTSANTGELFFGEGSRLTVL.

This clone was recorded once. The CDR3 is CASSLRTTGRGYTF. Written as DNA, the CDR3 is TGTGCCAGCAGTTTAAGAACGACAGGGAGGGGCTACACCTTC. J is TRBJ1-2 and V is TRBV28; 7 nucleotides line up with TRBD1. Losses at the gene ends were 2 bases for V and 8 bases for J; bases not matched to a gene: 8. The V gene's germline CDR1 is MDHEN and CDR2 SYDVKM. The CDR3 contains 14 residues.

The chain is built from TRBV6-1 and TRBJ1-5; possibly TRBD1 for D (6 bases). The germline V gene encodes CDR1 MNHNS and CDR2 SASEGT. CDR3 length: 15 amino acids. Trimming cost V 5 bases and J 0 bases, with 11 bases left between them. The CDR3 loop is CASSRGHLSNQPQHF. Here the CDR3 DNA reads TGTGCCAGCAGTAGGGGACACCTTAGCAATCAGCCCCAGCATTTT.

The chain carries TRBV5-1 and TRBJ2-1, with D possibly TRBD2 on 5 matching bases. The CDR3 contains 17 residues. The ends were cut back, 0 bases at V and 0 bases at J, with 13 bases in the middle. CDR1 SGHRS and CDR2 YFSETQ come from the germline V gene. CDR3 amino acids: CASSLGLARSSYNEQFF. The CDR3, as DNA: TGCGCCAGCAGCTTGGGGCTAGCAAGAAGCTCCTACAATGAGCAGTTCTTC.

The chain couples TRBV2 to TRBJ2-5, with D possibly matching TRBD2 (5 bases). Per germline, CDR1 SNHLY and CDR2 FYNNEI. V lost 2 bases and J 1 base, leaving 8 bases between the germline ends. There are 14 residues in the CDR3. In DNA, the CDR3 is TGTGCCAGCAGTGAAAGACTAATCCAAGAGACCCAGTACTTC. It is translated as CASSERLIQETQYF.

The V gene is TRBV2, the J gene TRBJ2-1; 8 positions match TRBD2. Germline CDR1 and CDR2: SNHLY and FYNNEI. V lost 9 bases and J lost 7; bases outside the gene matches: 11. The CDR3 covers 14 residues. CDR3 sequence reads: CASRSGSFRNEQFF. CDR3 DNA sequence: TGTGCCAGTAGAAGCGGGAGTTTTCGAAATGAGCAGTTCTTC.

V usage is TRBV10-3 and J usage is TRBJ2-4; D gene unclear. Trimming stripped 0 bases from V and 0 bases from J, with 9 bases between. Germline CDR1 ENHRY, CDR2 SYGVKD. This CDR3 region has 16 residues. CDR3 bases: TGTGCCATCAGTGAGTCAAGTTTACTAGCCAAAAACATTCAGTACTTC. Translating it yields CAISESSLLAKNIQYF.

This clone has only one observation. This rearrangement joins TRBV5-1 to TRBJ2-5, with TRBD2 identical over 11 bases. The DNA end is more similar to TRBJ2-7, so the J call may be wrong. Germline V CDR1 and CDR2: SGHRS, YFSETQ. This CDR3 has 16 amino acids. The CDR3 nucleotides read TGCGCCAGCAGCTCAGGACTAGCGGGCATCCCACACGAGCAGTACTTC. It codes for CASSSGLAGIPHEQYF.

With respect to this clone: The same CDR3 also results from other DNA sequences found in this sample. The V and J genes are TRBV6-4 and TRBJ2-1; TRBD2 aligns across 15 bases. V was pared by 0 bases and J by 7 bases, with 1 base of the junction left unmatched. The CDR3 covers 16 residues. Germline CDR1 reads MRHNA; CDR2 reads SNTAGT. CDR3 loop: CASSDSGTSGRNEQFF. CDR3 nucleotide sequence: TGTGCCAGCAGTGACTCGGGGACTAGCGGGAGGAATGAGCAGTTCTTC.

The chain couples TRBV7-9 to TRBJ2-7; tentative D call: TRBD2 (6 bases). The CDR3 loop spans 17 amino acids. The germline V gene encodes CDR1 SEHNR and CDR2 FQNEAQ (reference sequence). The V gene lost 5 bases and the J gene lost 4 bases, with 24 bases spanning the gap. The CDR3 loop is CASSPGTSGHRRYEQYF. CDR3 sequence (DNA): TGTGCCAGCAGCCCAGGGACTTCGGGGCACCGGCGATACGAGCAGTACTTC.